This TCR beta chain comes out of a study of T cell repertoires in cytomegalovirus infection. Study summary: Public TCR beta signatures indicated both CMV infection and matching HLA type.

TCRdb re-called the reads with MiXCR, one entry per CDR3 protein. This table holds 100,000 to 150,000 distinct CDR3 sequences, 32% found once. In regard to this clonotype: Its antigen remains unknown.

The germline gives CDR1 SGHVS, CDR2 FNYEAQ. The CDR3 runs to 14 residues. Trimming shortened V by 6 bases and J by 4 bases, and 16 bases separated the two germline ends. The receptor was derived from a human donor in good health (CMV status not recorded). Some clones in this sample may be carry-over from other donors' samples. This chain connects TRBV7-6 to TRBJ2-7; D tentatively reads TRBD1 or TRBD2 (5 bases each). The sample was CD8+ T cells from cultured PBMCs, taken from culture after CMV antigen stimulation. As DNA, the CDR3 is TGTGCCAGCAGTCCCTCGGCAGGGAGATACGAGCAGTACTTC. Its translation: CASSPSAGRYEQYF. Full variable domain (missing parts from reference TRBV7-6 and TRBJ2-7): GAGVSQSPRYKVTKRGQDVALRCDPISGHVSLYWYRQALGQGPEFLTYFNYEAQQDKSGLPNDRFSAERPEGSISTLTIQRTEQRDSAMYRCASSPSAGRYEQYFGPGTRLTVT.